This T cell receptor (beta chain) was obtained from a study of blood T cell repertoires in COVID-19. Across the study: Collection of acute and convalescent COVID-19 samples took place in the United States, Italy and Spain. The analysed material was cDNA or gDNA that came from T cells, B-cell-depleted T cells, or PBMCs.

Authors' methods: Estimated nucleated cell counts came from reference gene primer amplification. Sequenced by immunoSEQ multiplex PCR; TCRdb stores in-frame clones only, minus some. V and J calls and clone size are copied from that table; D and trimming were computed from the DNA. The repertoire holds about 150,000 clones, with more than 75% as singletons. This CDR3 comprises 14 residues. The ends lost 5 bases at V and 0 bases at J; junction bases unmatched: 0. CDR1 is KGHDR, CDR2 SFDVKD, per germline. This clonotype was sampled from a man in his forties or fifties who had recovered from COVID-19. The genes are TRBV24-1 and TRBJ1-1, with TRBD1 identical over 9 bases. The sequencing sample was made of peripheral blood. The CDR3 spells CATSGTGVNTEAFF. The CDR3 DNA reads as TGTGCCACCAGTGGGACAGGGGTGAACACTGAAGCTTTCTTT.